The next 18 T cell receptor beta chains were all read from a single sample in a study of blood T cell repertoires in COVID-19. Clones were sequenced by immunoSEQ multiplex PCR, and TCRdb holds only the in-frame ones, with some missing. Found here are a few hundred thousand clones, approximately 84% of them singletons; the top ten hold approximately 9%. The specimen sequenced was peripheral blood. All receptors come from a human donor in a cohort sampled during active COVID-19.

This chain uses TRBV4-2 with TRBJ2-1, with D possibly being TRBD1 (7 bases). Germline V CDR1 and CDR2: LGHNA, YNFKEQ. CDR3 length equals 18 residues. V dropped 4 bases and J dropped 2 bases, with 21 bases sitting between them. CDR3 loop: CASSREAPSGGTYNEQFF. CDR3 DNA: TGTGCCAGCAGCCGCGAAGCTCCCTCAGGGGGGACCTACAATGAGCAGTTCTTC.

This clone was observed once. CDR3 sequence reads: CASSRTPGQSAYEQYF. For the CDR3, the DNA is TGTGCCAGCAGTCGGACCCCGGGACAGTCGGCCTACGAGCAGTACTTC. The rearrangement links TRBV27 to TRBJ2-7, with 7 bases that match TRBD1. Looked up from germline, CDR1 is MNHEY and CDR2 is SMNVEV (reference sequence). This CDR3 region has 16 residues. V was pared by 5 bases and J by 2 bases, with 12 bases of the junction left unmatched.

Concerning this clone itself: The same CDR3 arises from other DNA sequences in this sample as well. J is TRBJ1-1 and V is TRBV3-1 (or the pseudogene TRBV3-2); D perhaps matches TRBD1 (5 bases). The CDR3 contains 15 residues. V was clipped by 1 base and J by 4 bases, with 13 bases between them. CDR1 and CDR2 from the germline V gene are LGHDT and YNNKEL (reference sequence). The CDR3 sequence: CASSQGGGRFTEAFF. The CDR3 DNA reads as TGTGCCAGCAGCCAAGGGGGGGGAAGGTTCACTGAAGCTTTCTTT.

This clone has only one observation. The CDR3 is CASSKGQGNEKLFF. The DNA of the CDR3 is TGTGCCAGCAGCAAGGGACAGGGTAATGAAAAACTGTTTTTT. V usage is TRBV7-9 and J usage is TRBJ1-4; TRBD1 matches 9 bases. The trim removed 5 bases at V and 4 bases at J, leaving 2 bases unmatched. This CDR3 spans 14 amino acids. Per germline, CDR1 SEHNR and CDR2 FQNEAQ (reference sequence).

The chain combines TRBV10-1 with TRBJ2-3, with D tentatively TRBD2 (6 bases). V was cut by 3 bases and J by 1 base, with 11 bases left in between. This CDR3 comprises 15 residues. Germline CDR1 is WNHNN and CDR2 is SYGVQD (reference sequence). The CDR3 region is CASSDGSGGTDTQYF. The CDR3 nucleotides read TGCGCCAGCAGTGATGGTAGCGGCGGCACAGATACGCAGTATTTT.

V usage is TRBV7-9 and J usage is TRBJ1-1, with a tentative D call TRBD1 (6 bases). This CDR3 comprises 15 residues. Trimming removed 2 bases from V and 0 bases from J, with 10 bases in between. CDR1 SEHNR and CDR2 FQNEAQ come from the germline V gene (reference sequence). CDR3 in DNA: TGTGCCAGCAGCTTACTTCGGACAGTGAACACTGAAGCTTTCTTT. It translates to CASSLLRTVNTEAFF.

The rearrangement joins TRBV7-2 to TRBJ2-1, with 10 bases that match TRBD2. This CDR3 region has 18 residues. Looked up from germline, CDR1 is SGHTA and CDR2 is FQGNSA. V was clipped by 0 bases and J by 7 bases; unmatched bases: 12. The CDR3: CASSLASPVAGGRNEQFF. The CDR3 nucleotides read TGTGCCAGCAGCTTAGCCTCACCTGTAGCGGGAGGCAGGAATGAGCAGTTCTTC.

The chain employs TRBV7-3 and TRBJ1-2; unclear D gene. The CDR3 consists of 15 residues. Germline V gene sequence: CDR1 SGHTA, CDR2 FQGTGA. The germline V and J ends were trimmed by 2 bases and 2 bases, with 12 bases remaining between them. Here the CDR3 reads CASSLEARLNYGYTF. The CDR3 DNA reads TGTGCCAGCAGCTTAGAGGCCAGATTGAACTATGGCTACACCTTC.

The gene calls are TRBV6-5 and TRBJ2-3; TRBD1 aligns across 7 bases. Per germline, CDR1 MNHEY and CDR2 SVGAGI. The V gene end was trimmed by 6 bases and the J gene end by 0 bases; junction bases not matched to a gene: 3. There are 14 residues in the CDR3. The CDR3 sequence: CASRPTGSTDTQYF. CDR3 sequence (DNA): TGTGCCAGCAGACCGACAGGGAGCACAGATACGCAGTATTTT.

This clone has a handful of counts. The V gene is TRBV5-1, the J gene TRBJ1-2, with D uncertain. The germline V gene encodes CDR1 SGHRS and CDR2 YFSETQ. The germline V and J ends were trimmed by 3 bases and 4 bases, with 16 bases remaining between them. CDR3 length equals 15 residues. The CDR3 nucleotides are TGCGCCAGCAGCTATGGCGAGTGGAGGAGCTATGGCTACACCTTC. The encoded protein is CASSYGEWRSYGYTF.

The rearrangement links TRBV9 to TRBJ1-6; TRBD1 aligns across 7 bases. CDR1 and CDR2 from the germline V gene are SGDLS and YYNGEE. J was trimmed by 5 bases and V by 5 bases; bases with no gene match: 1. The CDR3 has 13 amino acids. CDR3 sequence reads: CASRQGNNSPLHF. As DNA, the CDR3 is TGTGCCAGCAGACAGGGGAATAATTCACCCCTCCACTTT.

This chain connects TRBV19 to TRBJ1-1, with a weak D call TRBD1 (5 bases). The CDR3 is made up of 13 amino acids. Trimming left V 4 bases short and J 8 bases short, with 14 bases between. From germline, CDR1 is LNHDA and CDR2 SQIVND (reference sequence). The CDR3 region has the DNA TGTGCCAGTAGTACCCCGATCGGGGGAGAAGCTTTCTTT. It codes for CASSTPIGGEAFF. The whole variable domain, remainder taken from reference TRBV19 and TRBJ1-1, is DGGITQSPKYLFRKEGQNVTLSCEQNLNHDAMYWYRQDPGQGLRLIYYSQIVNDFQKGDIAEGYSVSREKKESFPLTVTSAQKNPTAFYLCASSTPIGGEAFFGQGTRLTVV.

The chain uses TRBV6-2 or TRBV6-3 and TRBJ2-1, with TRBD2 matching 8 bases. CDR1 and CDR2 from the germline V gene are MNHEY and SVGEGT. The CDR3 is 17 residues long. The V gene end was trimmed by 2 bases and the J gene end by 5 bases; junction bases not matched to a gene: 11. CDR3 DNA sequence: TGTGCCAGCAGTTACAATCGGGGGGGCGTGGTAAACAATGAGCAGTTCTTC. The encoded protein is CASSYNRGGVVNNEQFF.

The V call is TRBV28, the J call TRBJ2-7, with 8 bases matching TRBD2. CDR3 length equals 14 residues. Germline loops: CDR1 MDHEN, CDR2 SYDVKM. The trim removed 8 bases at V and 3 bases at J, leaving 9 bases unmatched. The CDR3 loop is CASLPGGTLYEQYF. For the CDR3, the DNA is TGTGCCAGCCTCCCGGGGGGGACCCTCTACGAGCAGTACTTC.

In DNA, the CDR3 is TGCGCCAGCAGCCAGTCCTACAGGGGGCGCGGGCAGCCCCAGCATTTT. Its translation: CASSQSYRGRGQPQHF. This chain uses TRBV4-1 with TRBJ1-5; 9 bases are shared with TRBD1. Germline V lookup: CDR1 MGHRA, CDR2 YSYEKL. The CDR3 consists of 16 residues. Unmatched junction bases numbered 10, after V lost 3 bases and J lost 7 bases.

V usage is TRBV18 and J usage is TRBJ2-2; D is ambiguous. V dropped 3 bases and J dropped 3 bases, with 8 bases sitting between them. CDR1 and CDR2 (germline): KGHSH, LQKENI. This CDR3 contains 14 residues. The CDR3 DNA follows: TGTGCCAGCTCACCTCGTCAGTACACCGGGGAGCTGTTTTTT. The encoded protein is CASSPRQYTGELFF.

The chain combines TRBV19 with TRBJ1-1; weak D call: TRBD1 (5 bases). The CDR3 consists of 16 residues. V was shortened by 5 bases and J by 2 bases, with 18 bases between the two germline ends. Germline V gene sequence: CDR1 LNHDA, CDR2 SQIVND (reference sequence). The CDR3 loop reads CASSSRAHRTNTEAFF. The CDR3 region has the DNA TGTGCCAGTAGTTCCCGGGCCCACAGGACCAACACTGAAGCTTTCTTT.

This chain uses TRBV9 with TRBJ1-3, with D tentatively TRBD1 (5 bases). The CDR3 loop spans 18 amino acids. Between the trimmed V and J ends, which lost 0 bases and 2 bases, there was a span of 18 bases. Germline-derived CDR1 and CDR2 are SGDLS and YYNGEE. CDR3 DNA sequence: TGTGCCAGCAGCGTAGCTACGGGTACAGGAAACGCTGGAAACACCATATATTTT. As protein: CASSVATGTGNAGNTIYF.